This T cell receptor beta chain was documented in a study of T cell repertoires in cytomegalovirus infection. Unmatched junction bases numbered 4, after V lost 3 bases and J lost 8 bases. This CDR3 contains 13 residues. CDR1 and CDR2 (germline): MNHNS, SASEGT. TCRdb fed the reads into MiXCR, producing one record per CDR3 protein. This table holds 350,000 to 500,000 distinct CDR3 sequences, approximately 31% found once. The sequencing input was PBMCs. The TCR sequence derives from a human donor in good health (CMV status not recorded). Some clones in this sample may be carry-over from other donors' samples. The chain has TRBV6-1 and TRBJ2-1, with 7 bases aligning to TRBD1. The CDR3 sequence is CASSETTGYEQFF. Here the CDR3 DNA reads TGTGCCAGCAGTGAGACGACAGGGTATGAGCAGTTCTTC.